These 32 T cell receptor beta chains were sequenced from one sample in a study of shared clonotypes between healthy human individuals. Positively selected for CCR7, the CD45RO-negative cells used as naive CD8 cells excluded terminally differentiated effector memory CD45RA+ cells. Only in-frame clones appear in the TCRdb table, and some are missing; sequencing was by immunoSEQ multiplex PCR. The table shows hundreds of thousands of clones, with less than 97% occurring only once. The sequenced sample consisted of naive CD8+ T cells sorted from blood. The receptors were gathered from a woman in her twenties or thirties in good health.

A word on this clone: Other DNA sequences in the same sample also yield this CDR3. This chain joins TRBV27 and TRBJ2-1; TRBD2 matches at 12 bases. The CDR3 contains 15 residues. Germline assignment: CDR1 MNHEY and CDR2 SMNVEV (reference sequence). Trimming cost V 5 bases and J 7 bases; bases outside gene matches: 6. In DNA, the CDR3 is TGTGCCAGCAGTCCAAGACTAGCGGGAGATAATGAGCAGTTCTTC. It specifies CASSPRLAGDNEQFF.

The chain couples TRBV28 to TRBJ2-7; D may be TRBD1 (6 bases). Between the trimmed V and J ends, which lost 5 bases and 5 bases, there was a span of 16 bases. Germline CDR1 is MDHEN and CDR2 is SYDVKM. CDR3 length: 14 residues. The CDR3 DNA reads as TGTGCCAGCAGTGACAGGAACCCTCTGAACGAGCAGTACTTC. Residues: CASSDRNPLNEQYF. Complete variable domain (other parts from reference TRBV28 and TRBJ2-7): DVKVTQSSRYLVKRTGEKVFLECVQDMDHENMFWYRQDPGLGLRLIYFSYDVKMKEKGDIPEGYSVSREKKERFSLILESASTNQTSMYLCASSDRNPLNEQYFGPGTRLTVT.

The rearrangement joins TRBV7-8 to TRBJ2-6; D might be TRBD1 (6 bases). The CDR3 has 17 residues. Germline CDR1 reads SGHVS; CDR2 reads FQNEAQ. Trimming left V 5 bases short and J 0 bases short, with 14 bases between. DNA of the CDR3: TGTGCCAGCAGCCTATGGACAGACTACTCTGGGGCCAACGTCCTGACTTTC. It translates to CASSLWTDYSGANVLTF.

This chain connects TRBV28 to TRBJ1-2, with 8 bases aligning to TRBD1. V was clipped by 6 bases and J by 4 bases; unmatched bases: 4. The CDR3 extends over 13 amino acids. Germline CDR1 reads MDHEN; CDR2 reads SYDVKM. The CDR3 is CASSPTGGYGYTF. The CDR3, as DNA: TGTGCCAGCAGCCCAACAGGGGGCTATGGCTACACCTTC.

The chain employs TRBV27 and TRBJ2-3; the D is unclear. The CDR3 is 16 residues long. CDR1 is MNHEY, CDR2 SMNVEV, per germline (reference sequence). The V gene lost 2 bases and the J gene lost 5 bases, with 17 bases spanning the gap. The DNA of the CDR3 is TGTGCCAGCAGTTTAAACCCCAGGAATCTAAGAGATACGCAGTATTTT. Translating it yields CASSLNPRNLRDTQYF.

This chain links TRBV7-8 with TRBJ2-2; D is uncertain. The CDR3 is 15 amino acids. Trimming took 2 bases from V and 1 from J, leaving 8 bases between them. Germline assignment: CDR1 SGHVS and CDR2 FQNEAQ. The CDR3 region has the DNA TGTGCCAGCAGCTTAACCGACTGGAACACCGGGGAGCTGTTTTTT. Amino acid sequence: CASSLTDWNTGELFF.

The chain uses TRBV4-1 and TRBJ2-7; the D gene is possibly TRBD1 (6 bases). There are 16 residues in the CDR3. The germline V gene encodes CDR1 MGHRA and CDR2 YSYEKL. V lost 2 bases and J 2 bases, leaving 16 bases between the germline ends. The CDR3 loop is CASSQKSSTGPYEQYF. The CDR3 nucleotides are TGCGCCAGCAGCCAAAAAAGTAGCACAGGGCCCTACGAGCAGTACTTC.

J is TRBJ1-2 and V is TRBV28; TRBD1 agrees at 8 bases. The CDR3 is made up of 16 amino acids. After removal of 5 bases from V and 3 bases from J, the junction contained 11 bases not matched to a gene. CDR1 is MDHEN, CDR2 SYDVKM, per germline. CDR3 nucleotide sequence: TGTGCCAGCAGTCCTTACGGACAGGGTACCTACTATGGCTACACCTTC. Encoded protein: CASSPYGQGTYYGYTF.

V usage is TRBV27 and J usage is TRBJ2-3; no definite D call. Trimming left V 6 bases short and J 6 bases short, with 16 bases between. The CDR3 has 14 residues. Germline V gene sequence: CDR1 MNHEY, CDR2 SMNVEV (reference sequence). This CDR3 reads CASSPELSADTQYF. CDR3 DNA sequence: TGTGCCAGCAGCCCCGAGCTGAGTGCGGATACGCAGTATTTT.

The V call is TRBV7-3, the J call TRBJ2-2; 8 bases align to TRBD2. Germline V gene sequence: CDR1 SGHTA, CDR2 FQGTGA. The V segment lost 4 bases and the J segment 7 bases; nucleotides outside the gene matches: 5. The CDR3 covers 14 residues. This CDR3 is CASSWSGSGGELFF. The CDR3 nucleotides read TGTGCCAGCAGCTGGAGCGGGAGTGGCGGGGAGCTGTTTTTT.

This chain joins TRBV28 and TRBJ2-7; D might be TRBD2 (6 bases). Trimming shortened V by 4 bases and J by 1 base, and 17 bases separated the two germline ends. CDR1 and CDR2 from the germline V gene are MDHEN and SYDVKM. The CDR3 is 16 amino acids. The CDR3 loop reads CASSSPRERVSYEQYF. For the CDR3, the DNA is TGTGCCAGCAGTTCCCCGAGGGAGCGGGTTTCCTACGAGCAGTACTTC.

This chain joins TRBV19 and TRBJ2-7, with a tentative D call TRBD2 (5 bases). There are 16 residues in the CDR3. The germline V gene encodes CDR1 LNHDA and CDR2 SQIVND (reference sequence). V was trimmed by 0 bases and J by 5 bases, leaving 17 bases between them. This CDR3 is CASSIDTFFPGNEQYF. The DNA of the CDR3 is TGTGCCAGTAGTATAGATACTTTTTTTCCGGGGAACGAGCAGTACTTC.

V usage is TRBV7-9 and J usage is TRBJ2-7; 8 bases agree with TRBD2. Per the germline V gene, CDR1 is SEHNR and CDR2 is FQNEAQ (reference sequence). The V and J ends lost 1 base and 3 bases, in that order; junction bases with no gene match: 5. CDR3 size: 15 residues. The DNA for the CDR3 is TGTGCCAGCAGCTTAGGGGGCGGGAGGTTCTACGAGCAGTACTTC. Its protein product is CASSLGGGRFYEQYF.

The chain has TRBV21-1 and TRBJ1-2; TRBD1, as called in the table, went unchecked against the DNA. TRBV21-1 is designated a pseudogene. The CDR3 length is 17 residues. The CDR3 DNA is TGTGCCAGCAGCAAAAGGGACAGGGCTTGTAGGTTGGATGGCTACACCTTC. Residues: CASSKRDRACRLDGYTF.

The J gene is TRBJ1-5, the V gene TRBV5-5; 9 bases align to TRBD1. The CDR3 loop spans 15 amino acids. V trimming: 5 bases; J trimming: 2 bases; junction bases outside the gene matches: 5. CDR1 SGHKS and CDR2 YYEKEE come from the germline V gene (reference sequence). CDR3 coding DNA: TGTGCCAGCAGTCGGGACAGGGACGGCAATCAGCCCCAGCATTTT. Translated, it gives CASSRDRDGNQPQHF.

CDR3 sequence: CASSVEGSDPNEQFF. CDR3 DNA: TGTGCCAGCAGCGTAGAAGGGTCTGACCCGAATGAGCAGTTCTTC. The genes are TRBV9 and TRBJ2-1; unclear D gene. CDR1 is SGDLS and CDR2 is YYNGEE in the germline V gene. CDR3 length: 15 residues. Trimming took off 0 bases at V and 7 bases at J, with 14 bases between the two ends.

The V and J genes are TRBV19 and TRBJ1-5, with a weak D call TRBD1 (5 bases). The CDR3 length is 14 residues. V lost 5 bases and J 9 bases, leaving 17 bases between the germline ends. In germline, CDR1 is LNHDA, CDR2 SQIVND (reference sequence). The CDR3 DNA reads TGTGCCAGTAGTGCAGACAGTGGCCAGTGGCCCCAGCATTTT. Amino acid sequence: CASSADSGQWPQHF. The full variable domain, completed using reference TRBV19 and TRBJ1-5, is DGGITQSPKYLFRKEGQNVTLSCEQNLNHDAMYWYRQDPGQGLRLIYYSQIVNDFQKGDIAEGYSVSREKKESFPLTVTSAQKNPTAFYLCASSADSGQWPQHFGDGTRLSIL.

The V and J genes are TRBV27 and TRBJ1-5; TRBD1 matches at 10 bases. Losses at the gene ends were 5 bases for V and 7 bases for J; bases not matched to a gene: 5. This CDR3 spans 14 amino acids. Germline V lookup: CDR1 MNHEY, CDR2 SMNVEV (reference sequence). The CDR3 here is CASSAGQGVQPQHF. CDR3 nucleotides: TGTGCCAGCAGTGCCGGACAGGGGGTCCAGCCCCAGCATTTT.

This chain uses TRBV5-1 with TRBJ1-1; a possible D gene is TRBD1 (5 bases). CDR3 length: 14 amino acids. Trimming removed 5 bases at V and 1 base at J, with 12 bases between. Germline V gene data show CDR1 as SGHRS and CDR2 as YFSETQ. The CDR3 coding sequence is TGCGCCAGCAGTGAGGGAGGGGCGAACACTGAAGCTTTCTTT. Its translation is CASSEGGANTEAFF.

For this clone: Other DNA sequences in this specimen translate into the identical CDR3. The gene calls are TRBV5-1 and TRBJ1-5, with D hard to call. CDR3 length equals 14 residues. Per germline, CDR1 SGHRS and CDR2 YFSETQ. Trimming left V 0 bases short and J 2 bases short, with 6 bases between. The CDR3 DNA follows: TGCGCCAGCAGCTTGGAGGGAGGCAATCAGCCCCAGCATTTT. Protein sequence: CASSLEGGNQPQHF.

V usage is TRBV15 and J usage is TRBJ2-2; the match to TRBD1 covers 7 bases. The germline CDR1 and CDR2 sequences are LNHNV and YYDKDF (reference sequence). The CDR3 is 14 amino acids. V lost 0 bases, J lost 7 bases, and 2 bases stayed unmatched. CDR3 nucleotides: TGTGCCACCAGCAGAGAGAACAGGGGCGGGGAGCTGTTTTTT. Amino acids: CATSRENRGGELFF.

This clone showed up just a few times. J is TRBJ1-5 and V is TRBV27; D is possibly TRBD1 (5 bases). CDR1 is MNHEY, CDR2 SMNVEV, per germline (reference sequence). V was clipped by 5 bases and J by 7 bases, with 21 bases between them. The CDR3 contains 16 residues. The CDR3 sequence: CASSLHQEGIGQPQHF. CDR3 sequence (DNA): TGTGCCAGCAGTCTCCATCAGGAGGGGATCGGACAGCCCCAGCATTTT.

This chain joins TRBV2 and TRBJ1-1; 11 bases are shared with TRBD1. This CDR3 is built from 15 residues. Germline assignment: CDR1 SNHLY and CDR2 FYNNEI. Trimming took 6 bases from V and 10 from J; bases not matched to a gene: 13. CDR3 DNA sequence: TGTGCCAGCAGGGGATCGGGGACAGGGGGGTTGCGAGCTTTCTTT. The encoded protein is CASRGSGTGGLRAFF.

In the case of this clone: Additional DNA sequences in this sample encode the identical CDR3. The CDR3: CASSLYGGSNEQFF. The CDR3 DNA reads as TGTGCCAGCAGCTTGTATGGCGGGAGCAATGAGCAGTTCTTC. The chain has TRBV5-4 and TRBJ2-1; 7 bases line up with TRBD2. There are 14 residues in the CDR3. CDR1 is SGHNT, CDR2 YYREEE, per germline (reference sequence). The ends lost 1 base at V and 6 bases at J; junction bases unmatched: 4.

The gene calls are TRBV27 and TRBJ2-1; D perhaps matches TRBD1 (6 bases). Germline loops: CDR1 MNHEY, CDR2 SMNVEV (reference sequence). Trimming pared 0 bases from V and 6 bases from J, leaving 15 bases between. This CDR3 comprises 16 residues. CDR3 in DNA: TGTGCCAGCAGTTTATCCGCAGGGGCGGTTAGCAATGAGCAGTTCTTC. As protein: CASSLSAGAVSNEQFF.

Remarks on this clone: This same CDR3 is encoded by further DNA sequences in the sample. The chain joins TRBV5-1 to TRBJ2-7, with D unresolved. CDR3 length: 12 amino acids. Germline values: CDR1 SGHRS, CDR2 YFSETQ. Between the trimmed V and J ends, which lost 6 bases and 0 bases, there was a span of 7 bases. CDR3 nucleotide sequence: TGCGCCAGCACAGGCAGCTCCTACGAGCAGTACTTC. This gives the protein CASTGSSYEQYF.

This rearrangement joins TRBV5-6 to TRBJ2-7, with D unresolved. Trimming took 4 bases from V and 0 from J, leaving 17 bases between them. Germline CDR1 and CDR2: SGHDT and YYEEEE. The CDR3 sequence is 16 residues long. This CDR3 reads CASSPTTGTFSYEQYF. CDR3 DNA: TGTGCCAGCAGCCCTACGACTGGAACTTTCTCCTACGAGCAGTACTTC.

The chain carries TRBV11-1 and TRBJ1-1, with D tentatively TRBD1 (5 bases). Per the germline V gene, CDR1 is SGHAT and CDR2 is FQDESV (reference sequence). Trimming stripped 5 bases from V and 3 bases from J, with 10 bases between. This CDR3 region has 13 residues. CDR3 DNA sequence: TGTGCCAGCAGCCCTCGAGGGGACACTGAAGCTTTCTTT. This sequence encodes CASSPRGDTEAFF.

This chain links TRBV2 with TRBJ2-7; 7 bases agree with TRBD2. Trimming removed 4 bases from V and 2 bases from J; junction bases left unmatched: 20. Germline loops: CDR1 SNHLY, CDR2 FYNNEI. CDR3 length: 19 amino acids. The chain's CDR3 is CASSATTLPGLNRPYEQYF. In DNA form, the CDR3 reads TGTGCCAGCAGTGCAACCACTCTCCCGGGACTAAATCGACCCTACGAGCAGTACTTC.

CDR3 region: CASSFFPIGELFF. The CDR3 coding sequence is TGTGCCAGCAGTTTTTTTCCGATCGGGGAGCTGTTTTTT. This chain joins TRBV27 and TRBJ2-2; D unresolved. Trimming removed 3 bases from V and 7 bases from J, with 9 bases in between. Germline V CDR1 and CDR2: MNHEY, SMNVEV (reference sequence). This CDR3 comprises 13 residues.

V gene TRBV4-1 combines with J gene TRBJ1-2, with D possibly being TRBD1 (5 bases). Deletions cut 3 bases from V and 5 bases from J, with 16 bases between. This CDR3 region has 15 residues. Germline V gives CDR1 MGHRA, CDR2 YSYEKL. The CDR3 reads CASSQGPGLLYGYTF. As DNA, the CDR3 is TGCGCCAGCAGCCAGGGCCCGGGACTCCTGTATGGCTACACCTTC.

Comments on this clone: Other DNA sequences within the sample encode an identical CDR3. The chain couples TRBV27 to TRBJ1-3, with D hard to call. Looked up from germline, CDR1 is MNHEY and CDR2 is SMNVEV (reference sequence). This CDR3 contains 14 residues. V was trimmed by 0 bases and J by 1 base, leaving 4 bases between them. CDR3 DNA: TGTGCCAGCAGTTTATCAGGATCTGGAAACACCATATATTTT. It is translated as CASSLSGSGNTIYF.